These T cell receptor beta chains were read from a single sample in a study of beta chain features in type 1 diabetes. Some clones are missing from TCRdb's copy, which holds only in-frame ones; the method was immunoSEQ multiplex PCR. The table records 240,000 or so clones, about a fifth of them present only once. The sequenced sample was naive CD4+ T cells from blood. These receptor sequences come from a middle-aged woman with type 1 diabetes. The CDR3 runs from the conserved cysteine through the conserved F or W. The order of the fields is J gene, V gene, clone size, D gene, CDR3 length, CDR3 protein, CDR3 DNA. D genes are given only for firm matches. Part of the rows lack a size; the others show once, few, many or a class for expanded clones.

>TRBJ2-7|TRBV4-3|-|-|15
CASSQDLKGRYEQYF
TGCGCCAGCAGCCAAGATCTCAAGGGGAGGTACGAGCAGTACTTC
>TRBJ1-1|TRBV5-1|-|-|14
CASKEVELNTEAFF
TGCGCCAGCAAGGAGGTGGAGCTGAACACTGAAGCTTTCTTT
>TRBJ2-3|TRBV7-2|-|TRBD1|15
CASSPDRRSTDTQYF
TGTGCCAGCAGCCCGGACAGGCGGAGCACAGATACGCAGTATTTT
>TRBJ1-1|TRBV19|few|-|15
CASSIPRTGYTEAFF
TGTGCCAGTAGTATCCCCCGGACTGGTTACACTGAAGCTTTCTTT
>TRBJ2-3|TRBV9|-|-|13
CASSVVGQNTQYF
TGTGCCAGCAGCGTAGTCGGACAAAATACGCAGTATTTT
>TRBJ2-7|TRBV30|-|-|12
CAWSSPVRGQYF
TGTGCCTGGAGTTCACCCGTTCGGGGGCAGTACTTC
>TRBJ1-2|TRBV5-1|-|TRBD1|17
CASSPVASTGLDYGYTF
TGCGCCAGCAGCCCGGTAGCCTCGACAGGGCTTGACTATGGCTACACCTTC
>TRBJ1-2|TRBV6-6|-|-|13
CASTRTTNYGYTF
TGTGCCAGCACCAGGACAACCAACTATGGCTACACCTTC
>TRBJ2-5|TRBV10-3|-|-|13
CAISALTEETQYF
TGTGCCATCAGTGCCCTAACCGAGGAGACCCAGTACTTC
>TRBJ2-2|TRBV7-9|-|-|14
CASSFSSDTGELFF
TGTGCCAGCAGCTTCTCTAGCGACACCGGGGAGCTGTTTTTT
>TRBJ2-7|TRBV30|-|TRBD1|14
CAWSLTGGRDEQYF
TGTGCCTGGAGTCTTACAGGGGGCCGGGACGAGCAGTACTTC
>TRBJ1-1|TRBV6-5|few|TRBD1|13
CASSPPDRNEAFF
TGTGCCAGCAGTCCTCCGGACAGGAATGAAGCTTTCTTT
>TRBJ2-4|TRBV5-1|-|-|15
CASSLGGTVKNIQYF
TGCGCCAGCAGCTTGGGCGGGACAGTCAAAAACATTCAGTACTTC
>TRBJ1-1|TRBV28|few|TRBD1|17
CASSPPGQLPRNTEAFF
TGTGCCAGCAGCCCACCGGGACAGCTCCCCCGGAACACTGAAGCTTTCTTT
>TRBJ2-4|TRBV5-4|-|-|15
CASSLGGDGKNIQYF
TGTGCCAGCAGCTTGGGGGGAGACGGGAAAAACATTCAGTACTTC
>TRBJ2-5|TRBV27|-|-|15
CASSPLGVGQETQYF
TGTGCCAGCAGCCCATTAGGGGTGGGGCAAGAGACCCAGTACTTC
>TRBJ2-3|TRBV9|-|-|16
CASSASGRGVRDTQYF
TGTGCCAGCAGCGCTTCCGGTAGGGGTGTGAGAGATACGCAGTATTTT
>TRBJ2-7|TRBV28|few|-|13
CASSLTRRREQYF
TGTGCCAGCAGTCTCACCCGGAGACGCGAGCAGTACTTC
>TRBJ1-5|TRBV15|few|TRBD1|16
CATSRRLGQGAQPQHF
TGTGCCACCAGCAGGCGTCTCGGACAGGGGGCTCAGCCCCAGCATTTT
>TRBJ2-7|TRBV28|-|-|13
CASRQGMSYEQYF
TGTGCCTCGCGGCAGGGGATGTCCTACGAGCAGTACTTC
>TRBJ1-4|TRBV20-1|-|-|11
CSATANEKLFF
TGCAGTGCTACGGCTAATGAAAAACTGTTTTTT
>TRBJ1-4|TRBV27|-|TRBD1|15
CASSSQGQGEEKLFF
TGTGCCAGCAGTTCCCAGGGACAGGGAGAGGAAAAACTGTTTTTT
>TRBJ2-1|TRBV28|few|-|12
CASTLWPNEQFF
TGTGCCAGCACCCTGTGGCCCAATGAGCAGTTCTTC
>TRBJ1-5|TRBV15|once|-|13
CATTTGSNQPQHF
TGTGCCACCACAACAGGTAGCAATCAGCCCCAGCATTTT
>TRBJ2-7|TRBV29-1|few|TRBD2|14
CSVAAGTSSYEQYF
TGCAGCGTTGCGGCCGGGACTAGCTCCTACGAGCAGTACTTC
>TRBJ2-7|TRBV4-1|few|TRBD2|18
CASSQDSGLAGPGYEQYF
TGCGCCAGCAGCCAGGACTCCGGACTAGCGGGGCCAGGCTACGAGCAGTACTTC
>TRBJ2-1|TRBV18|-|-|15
CASSPDRSSYNEQFF
TGTGCCAGCTCTCCTGACAGGAGCTCCTACAATGAGCAGTTCTTC
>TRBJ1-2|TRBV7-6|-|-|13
CASSVQGDNGYTF
TGTGCCAGCAGCGTACAGGGAGATAATGGCTACACCTTC
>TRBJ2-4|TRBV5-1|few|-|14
CASSLGGGENIQYF
TGCGCCAGCAGCTTGGGCGGCGGAGAAAACATTCAGTACTTC
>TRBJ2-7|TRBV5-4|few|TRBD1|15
CASSPDRRRDYEQYF
TGTGCCAGCAGCCCGGACAGGCGTCGAGACTACGAGCAGTACTTC
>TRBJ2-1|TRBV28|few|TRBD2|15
CASTWGLAGYNEQFF
TGTGCCAGCACCTGGGGACTAGCGGGGTACAATGAGCAGTTCTTC
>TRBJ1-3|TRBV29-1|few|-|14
CSVEDQGSGNTIYF
TGCAGCGTTGAAGATCAGGGGTCCGGAAACACCATATATTTT
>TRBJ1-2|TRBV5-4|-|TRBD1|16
CASSLSDRGRRYGYTF
TGTGCCAGCAGCTTGAGCGACAGGGGACGACGGTACGGCTACACCTTC
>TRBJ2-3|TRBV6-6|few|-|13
CASSLPPESTQYF
TGTGCCAGCTCATTACCCCCCGAGAGTACGCAGTATTTT
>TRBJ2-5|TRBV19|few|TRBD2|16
CASSKRSGRRGETQYF
TGTGCCAGTAGTAAAAGAAGCGGGAGGAGAGGAGAGACCCAGTACTTC
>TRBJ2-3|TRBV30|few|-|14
CAWSVSGVTDTQYF
TGTGCCTGGAGTGTGAGTGGTGTCACAGATACGCAGTATTTT
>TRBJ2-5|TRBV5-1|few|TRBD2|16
CASSLDTGGPWETQYF
TGCGCCAGCAGCTTGGATACGGGAGGGCCTTGGGAGACCCAGTACTTC
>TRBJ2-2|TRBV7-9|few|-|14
CASSFEANTGELFF
TGTGCCAGCAGCTTCGAGGCAAACACCGGGGAGCTGTTTTTT
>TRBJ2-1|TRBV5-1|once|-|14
CASSLDGSYNEQFF
TGCGCCAGCAGCTTGGACGGCTCCTACAATGAGCAGTTCTTC
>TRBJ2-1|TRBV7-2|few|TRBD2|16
CASSSGSAGAINEQFF
TGTGCCAGCAGCTCGGGGTCGGCGGGAGCGATCAATGAGCAGTTCTTC
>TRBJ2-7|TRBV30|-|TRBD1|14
CAWSSGTGTYEQYF
TGTGCCTGGAGTTCAGGGACAGGGACATACGAGCAGTACTTC
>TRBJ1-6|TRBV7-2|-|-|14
CASTLTGLNSPLHF
TGTGCCAGCACCTTGACAGGTTTAAATTCACCCCTCCACTTT
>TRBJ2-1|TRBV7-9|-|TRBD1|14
CASSSSGTVNEQFF
TGTGCCAGCAGCTCGTCCGGGACAGTCAATGAGCAGTTCTTC
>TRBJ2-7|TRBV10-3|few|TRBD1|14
CAISIGTGSYEQYF
TGTGCCATCAGTATTGGGACAGGGAGTTACGAGCAGTACTTC
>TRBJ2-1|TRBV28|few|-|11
CASSSSDEQFF
TGTGCCAGCAGTTCATCGGATGAGCAGTTCTTC
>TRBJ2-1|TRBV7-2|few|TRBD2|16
CASSLQPGGPYNEQFF
TGTGCCAGCAGCTTGCAACCGGGAGGGCCGTACAATGAGCAGTTCTTC
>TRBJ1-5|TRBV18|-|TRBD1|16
CASSPSQGAIGQPQHF
TGTGCCAGCTCACCGTCGCAGGGGGCGATCGGGCAGCCCCAGCATTTT
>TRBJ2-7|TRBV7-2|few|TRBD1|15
CASSSPDRGSYEQYF
TGTGCCAGCAGCTCCCCGGACAGGGGATCCTACGAGCAGTACTTC
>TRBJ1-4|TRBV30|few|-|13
CAWNGRANEKLFF
TGTGCCTGGAACGGCAGGGCTAATGAAAAACTGTTTTTT
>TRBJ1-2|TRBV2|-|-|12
CASREQGYGYTF
TGTGCCAGCAGGGAACAGGGTTATGGCTACACCTTC
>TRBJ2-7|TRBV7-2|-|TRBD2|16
CASSLGLAGTLYEQYF
TGTGCCAGCAGCCTAGGACTAGCGGGGACACTCTACGAGCAGTACTTC
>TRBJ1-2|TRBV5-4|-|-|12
CASSLDRDGYTF
TGTGCCAGCAGCTTGGACAGAGACGGCTACACCTTC
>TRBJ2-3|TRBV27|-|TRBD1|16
CASRDRAGQNTDTQYF
TGTGCCAGCAGGGACAGGGCCGGACAGAATACAGATACGCAGTATTTT
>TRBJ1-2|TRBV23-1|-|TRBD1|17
CASSLRDSPTDGYGYTF
TGCGCCAGCAGTCTTCGGGACAGCCCCACCGATGGCTATGGCTACACCTTC